The TCR beta chain under discussion was sequenced for a study of Graves' ophthalmopathy and Graves' hyperthyroidism (dated by TCRdb to about 2018). Describing the broader study: A patient counted as having stable hyperthyroidism if there was no progression to ophthalmopathy within 18 months of follow-up. In total, some 140 blood samples were TCR-sequenced: around 42 ophthalmopathy, 80 or so hyperthyroidism and 17 hyperthyroidism-to-ophthalmopathy patients. Following sample collection, hyperthyroidism patients were given methimazole at a starting dose of 30 mg daily, and ophthalmopathy patients were given high-dose intravenous methylprednisolone. In roughly six hyperthyroidism patients, the T-cell repertoires found in thyroid tissue were compared with those found in blood. TCR beta repertoire signatures were used to distinguish Graves' ophthalmopathy from Graves' hyperthyroidism and to predict progression to ophthalmopathy. The independent validation cohort included 18 hyperthyroidism patients plus 17 patients who later progressed from hyperthyroidism to ophthalmopathy. To explore V-J signatures that separate ophthalmopathy from hyperthyroidism, a discovery set of about a hundred patients was enrolled, consisting of approximately 44 with ophthalmopathy and about 60 with stable hyperthyroidism.

For repertoire sequencing, the TCR beta CDR3 regions were amplified from RNA transcripts. A first-round RT-PCR used HTBI primers with the Qiagen OneStep RT-PCR kit, followed by a second-round multiplex PCR, size selection and purification. Libraries were sequenced on an Illumina HiSeq2000 using paired-end 100 bp reads. As for the authors' bioinformatics: SOAPnuke was used to process the reads, throwing out any read that had adapters, had uncalled bases, had a mean Phred below 15, or lacked an exact constant-primer or identifier match. High-quality paired reads were merged with COPE v1.2.5. Each unique nucleotide sequence was treated as a clonotype, and MiTCR v1.1 was used to align the clonotypes to the IMGT TRB V, D and J references. Analysis was restricted to V-J combinations with a frequency above 0.0001, which covered roughly 99% of repertoires. For each V-J combination, a TCR clonal expansion and chaos score was defined as F50 clonal expansion divided by the chaos observed in the TCRdist matrix. Features were reduced by Welch's t-statistics and random forest to some 13 V-J combinations, which fed a naive Bayes classifier. Thyroid-blood repertoire similarity was quantified with the Morisita-Horn index. TCRdb trimmed the raw reads at Q25, called clones with MiXCR and kept productive beta chains. For every CDR3 protein sequence, its rows merge into one entry that carries the most common genes and DNA. For this entry, the V and J calls and clone size follow TCRdb and not the study's own pipeline. The sample yields more than 1,000,000 distinct CDR3 sequences; approximately 35% were counted once. 8.5% to 14% of the sample lies in the top ten.

A single count supports this clonotype. Its antigen remains undetermined. Mismatch with germline at one junction end may stem from a read error. Summary of the overall study and its limitations: The 13-signature model separated ophthalmopathy from stable hyperthyroidism with approximately 90% sensitivity and approximately 83% specificity in cross-validation, and 80%/75% in the test set. In validation, the model predicted ophthalmopathy progression with about 70% sensitivity and about 77% specificity; about a dozen predicted patients were CT-confirmed with GO in a median of approximately 6.2 months. Sample size was not statistically predetermined, and group allocation was not concealed from the investigators. Most expanded thyroid clonotypes with frequency above 0.001 were also detected in blood, suggesting blood repertoires may reflect the thyroid immune response.

CDR1 and CDR2, looked up from the germline V gene (reference sequence), are SEHNR and FQNEAQ. Its CDR3 holds 15 amino acids, cysteine through phenylalanine. Only the CDR3 DNA is retained, 45 bases long and in frame from the first base. Hyperthyroidism patients were newly diagnosed, were aged 18 to 65 years, and had a disease duration under 2 months. Anyone with other autoimmune diseases, uncontrolled infections, pregnancy or lactation was excluded from the study. Clinical symptoms, serum thyroxine, TRAb, thyroid ultrasound and orbital computed tomography were used for diagnosis. Total RNA was extracted with Trizol reagent and quality-checked on an Agilent 2100 Bioanalyzer.

This chain is built from TRBV7-9 and TRBJ2-1, and 7 junctional nucleotides match TRBD2. The sample was peripheral blood or thyroid tissue (not recorded which). The clonotype originates from an adult man with Graves' hyperthyroidism. The CDR3 sequence is CASSLVGLSGDEQFF. The base sequence is TGCGCCAGCAGCTTGGTGGGACTATCGGGCGATGAGCAGTTCTTC.